These 2 T cell receptor beta chains were sequenced from one sample in a study of Ad26.COV2.S vaccination and SARS-CoV-2 variants. The protocol was immunoSEQ multiplex PCR, while the TCRdb copy is restricted to in-frame clones and leaves out a portion. Among roughly 350,000 clones, around 88% were seen once, and the ten largest hold approximately 5%. Treatment reported: about 20 received Ad26.COV2.S at low or high dose, single or two shots; 5 received placebo; per-sample allocation not given. Collection of the samples took place on day 63 after the first injection of vaccine or placebo. The material sequenced was peripheral blood, taken in a trial of Ad26.COV2.S vaccine versus placebo. These receptors came from a person aged 18-65 years who received the Ad26.COV2.S COVID-19 vaccine or a placebo.

The chain has TRBV28 and TRBJ1-4, with TRBD1 matching over 9 bases. The germline CDR1 and CDR2 sequences are MDHEN and SYDVKM. CDR3 size: 15 residues. The junction had 11 bases not matched to a gene; V was cut back by 7 bases and J by 8 bases. CDR3 nucleotide sequence: TGTGCCAGCACCCTGGCGGGACAGGGTTACGAAAAACTGTTTTTT. This gives the protein CASTLAGQGYEKLFF. The whole variable domain, filled in from reference TRBV28 and TRBJ1-4, reads DVKVTQSSRYLVKRTGEKVFLECVQDMDHENMFWYRQDPGLGLRLIYFSYDVKMKEKGDIPEGYSVSREKKERFSLILESASTNQTSMYLCASTLAGQGYEKLFFGSGTQLSVL.

V gene TRBV2 combines with J gene TRBJ1-5; D may be TRBD1 (6 bases). V lost 6 bases to trimming and J lost 2 bases, with 14 bases between them. This CDR3 spans 15 amino acids. Germline CDR1 is SNHLY and CDR2 is FYNNEI. The CDR3 coding sequence is TGTGCCAGCAGACCACAGGGTACGGGCAATCAGCCCCAGCATTTT. Translating gives CASRPQGTGNQPQHF.